Sequencing of this TCR beta chain was carried out in a study of T cells expressing NK-cell markers. TCRdb reanalyzed the 5' RACE reads and collapses them to one entry per CDR3 protein, without DNA. The sample data list some 190,000 distinct CDR3 sequences. Germline V gene lookup returns CDR1 MDHEN and CDR2 SYDVKM. The CDR3 extends over 13 amino acids. The V call is TRBV28, the J call TRBJ1-3; TCRdb designates TRBD1, a call that cannot be tested without DNA. The source of this sequence is a man aged 18-69 years in good health. What was sequenced was blood T cells: a sorted CD56 or NKG2C T cell subset, CD4+ or CD8+ T cells, or bulk PBMC T cells (not recorded which). This CDR3 is CAVPGTSQNTIYF.